This is a list of T cell receptor beta chains from one sample in a study of T cells in Graves' hyperthyroidism and ophthalmopathy. TCRdb reprocessed the multiplex PCR reads with MiXCR, giving one entry per CDR3 protein. The sample consists of hundreds of thousands of distinct CDR3 sequences, about 45% of them appearing once. Sequencing input: peripheral blood or thyroid tissue (not recorded which). The receptors originated from an adult man with Graves' disease, either hyperthyroidism or ophthalmopathy (not recorded which). Both conserved end residues are part of each CDR3. A D gene is named only where the DNA matches it firmly. Some rows mark clone size as missing; the rest say once, few, many or name a class of expanded clone.

d_call	cdr3_length	v_call	clone_size	j_call	cdr3_nt	cdr3_aa
NA	16	TRBV7-9	NA	TRBJ1-3	TGTGCCAGCAGCTCGGGGGTTCGAGGGTCTGGAAACACCATATATTTT	CASSSGVRGSGNTIYF
TRBD1	15	TRBV5-1	many	TRBJ1-5	TGCGCCAGCAGCTTGGCAGGGGGCAGCAATCAGCCCCAGCATTTT	CASSLAGGSNQPQHF
TRBD1	12	TRBV6-1	NA	TRBJ2-6	TGTGCCAGCAGCCCCGACAGGGCGCCTGAAGCTTTC	CASSPDRAPEAF
TRBD1	14	TRBV7-9	many	TRBJ1-6	TGTGCCAGCAGGGGACAGGGGCAAGGATCACCCCTCCACTTT	CASRGQGQGSPLHF
NA	15	TRBV6-6	NA	TRBJ1-5	TGTGCCAGCAGTCTACAGGGTTTTGGCAATCAGCCCCAGCATTTT	CASSLQGFGNQPQHF
NA	14	TRBV7-8	NA	TRBJ1-1	TGTGCCAGCAGTGCAAGGGGACAGAACACTGAAGCTTTCTTT	CASSARGQNTEAFF
TRBD1	18	TRBV24-1	once	TRBJ2-2	TGTGCCACCAGTGATTTGCGACTGGACAGGGGGGGCTCCGGGGAGCTGTTTTTT	CATSDLRLDRGGSGELFF
NA	15	TRBV12-3/TRBV12-4	once	TRBJ1-1	TGTGCCAGCAGTTTAGCGGGCATGGGGAGCACTGAAGCTTTCTTT	CASSLAGMGSTEAFF
NA	15	TRBV4-1	NA	TRBJ1-6	TGCGCCAGCAGCCAAGCGGATGCTTATAATTCACCCCTCCACTTT	CASSQADAYNSPLHF
TRBD1	14	TRBV19	NA	TRBJ1-1	TGTGCCAGTAGTATAGGGACAGGGTACGCTGAAGCTTTCTTT	CASSIGTGYAEAFF
NA	16	TRBV10-3	many	TRBJ1-2	TGTGCCATCAGTGAGTCGACGTACAGCCGTAACTATGGCTACACCTTC	CAISESTYSRNYGYTF
NA	13	TRBV20-1	NA	TRBJ2-5	TGCAGTGCTGCGGACTTGTACCAAGAGACCCAGTACTTC	CSAADLYQETQYF
NA	13	TRBV10-2	once	TRBJ2-5	TGCGCCAGCAGTGAGTCAGGAAGGGGGAAACAGTACTTC	CASSESGRGKQYF
NA	16	TRBV29-1	few	TRBJ2-2	TGCAGCGTTGAAAAGAGCGACAACGCGAACACCGGGGAGCTGTTTTTT	CSVEKSDNANTGELFF
TRBD1	16	TRBV12-3/TRBV12-4	NA	TRBJ1-1	TGTGCCAGCAGTGTCGCGGACAGGGTTGTTAACACTGAAGCTTTCTTT	CASSVADRVVNTEAFF
NA	13	TRBV2	few	TRBJ1-1	TGTGCCAGCAACCCACTCAGGGATACTGAAGCTTTCTTT	CASNPLRDTEAFF
NA	12	TRBV7-3	NA	TRBJ1-2	TGTGCCAGCAGCTTAGAGGTGGAGGGAAACACCTTC	CASSLEVEGNTF
NA	14	TRBV7-8	few	TRBJ2-7	TGTGCCAGCAGCTGGAAGACAGGAGCCTACGAGCAGTACTTC	CASSWKTGAYEQYF
TRBD1	17	TRBV7-9	NA	TRBJ2-5	TGTGCCAGCAGCTCAGCCCCGGGACAGGGGGCTATCGAGACCCAGTACTTC	CASSSAPGQGAIETQYF
NA	12	TRBV29-1	NA	TRBJ1-1	TGCAGTGCTACCAGAACGAACACTGAAGCTTTCTTT	CSATRTNTEAFF
TRBD1	14	TRBV9	many	TRBJ1-6	TGTGCCAGCAGCGCACAGGGGAATAATTCACCCCTCCACTTT	CASSAQGNNSPLHF
NA	13	TRBV24-1	NA	TRBJ1-1	TGTGCCCCACAAGTGAATGGGGACACTGAAGCTTTCTTT	CAPQVNGDTEAFF
NA	16	TRBV13	NA	TRBJ1-5	TGTGCCAGCAGCCCACTAGGTGGTAGAAGCAATCAGCCCCAGCATTTT	CASSPLGGRSNQPQHF
TRBD1	14	TRBV29-1	few	TRBJ2-5	TGCAGCGTGAGGCGACAGGGGGGCCAAGAGACCCAGTACTTC	CSVRRQGGQETQYF
NA	15	TRBV7-9	NA	TRBJ1-1	TGCGCCAGCAGCCAAGTGTTTTCGGTGAACACTGAAGCTTTCTTT	CASSQVFSVNTEAFF
TRBD1	13	TRBV29-1	NA	TRBJ1-4	TGCAGCGTTACTAGGACAGGGGGTGAAAAACTGTTTTTT	CSVTRTGGEKLFF
NA	14	TRBV2	few	TRBJ2-7	TGTGCCAGCAGTGATCCGGGCCCTACCTACGAGCAGTACTTC	CASSDPGPTYEQYF
TRBD1	11	TRBV29-1	NA	TRBJ1-2	TGCAGCCTGACAGGGGGCGAGGGCTACACCTTC	CSLTGGEGYTF
NA	15	TRBV10-3	NA	TRBJ1-2	TGTGCCAGCATCCAGGTCGGGGCCTCCAGCTATGGCTACACCTTC	CASIQVGASSYGYTF
NA	15	TRBV9	few	TRBJ1-2	TGTGCCAGCAGTACCTCTGGGGCACCGGGACATGGCTACACCTTC	CASSTSGAPGHGYTF
NA	12	TRBV14	many	TRBJ1-2	TGTGCCAGCAGCCCCGGGTGGTATGGCTACACCTTC	CASSPGWYGYTF
TRBD2	17	TRBV25-1	NA	TRBJ2-7	TGTGCCAGCAGTGAATTCAGGACTAGCGGGGCTCCGGTGGCCCAGTACTTC	CASSEFRTSGAPVAQYF
TRBD1	15	TRBV7-6	NA	TRBJ1-5	TGTGCCAGCAGCCGCTCGGGACAGGGAAATCAGCCCCAGCATTTT	CASSRSGQGNQPQHF
NA	14	TRBV7-9	few	TRBJ1-1	TGTGCCAGCAGCCAAGCAACAGGACCCACTGAAGCTTTCTTT	CASSQATGPTEAFF
TRBD1	15	TRBV20-1	NA	TRBJ1-2	TGCAGTGCTCAGGGACAGGGTGTGACGGACTATGGCTACACCTTC	CSAQGQGVTDYGYTF
TRBD1	14	TRBV20-1	few	TRBJ1-1	TGCAGTGCTCCGTCGCAGGGGGGATGGACTGAAGCTTTCTTT	CSAPSQGGWTEAFF
NA	16	TRBV20-1	NA	TRBJ1-4	TGCAGTGCTAGAGAAAGTACAGGGCTACTTAATGAAAAACTGTTTTTT	CSARESTGLLNEKLFF
NA	15	TRBV7-9	NA	TRBJ1-2	TGTGCCAGCAGCCGCAGGGATCGTCCTAACTATGGCTACACCTTC	CASSRRDRPNYGYTF
TRBD1	13	TRBV20-1	NA	TRBJ1-2	TGCAGTGCTAGAGCGGACAGGGGCGGTGGCTACACCTTC	CSARADRGGGYTF
TRBD2	18	TRBV7-9	few	TRBJ2-5	TGTGCCAGCAGCCAAGACGGGATAGCGGGGGGCGGCCAAGAGACCCAGTACTTC	CASSQDGIAGGGQETQYF